The clone carrying this T cell receptor (beta chain) was observed a handful of times. The entry originates in a study of PD-L1 blockade in urothelial cancer. In the study overall: Each participant's history included 0 to 3 prior chemotherapy regimens. Each blood sample yielded a median of around 130,000 T cells.

The CDR3 runs to 14 residues. The trim removed 6 bases at V and 7 bases at J, leaving 6 bases unmatched. Germline values: CDR1 MNHEY, CDR2 SVGAGI. Each PCR had synthetic TCR analog templates added to it as a spike-in. Method: immunoSEQ multiplex PCR; TCRdb's copy keeps in-frame clones and lacks some. The repertoire holds approximately 47,000 clones, with 80% to 90% as singletons. Documented time point: peripheral blood 6 weeks after treatment start. Each patient presented with locally advanced or metastatic urothelial carcinoma. The chain uses TRBV6-5 and TRBJ1-4; the match to TRBD1 covers 9 bases. Sample: PBMCs, taken around atezolizumab (anti-PD-L1) treatment. This clonotype was sampled from a man between 70 and 80 years old with urothelial cancer. This CDR3 is CASRGQGKGEKLFF. The CDR3 nucleotides are TGTGCCAGCAGAGGACAGGGGAAGGGTGAAAAACTGTTTTTT.